The 10 T cell receptor beta chains in this list originate from one sample, sequenced in a study of OX40 agonist ivuxolimab in advanced cancers. The assay was immunoSEQ multiplex PCR, and TCRdb's table has in-frame clones only and misses some. Of about 86,000 clones in the sample, around nine tenths were seen once. Sequenced here: CD4+ or CD8+ T cells sorted from blood, sampled in a trial of the OX40 agonist ivuxolimab. These receptors were obtained from an adult with an advanced solid tumor such as melanoma, head and neck, liver or kidney cancer.

The gene calls are TRBV27 and TRBJ2-5, with a weak D call TRBD2 (6 bases). The CDR3 has 16 amino acids. The germline V gene encodes CDR1 MNHEY and CDR2 SMNVEV (reference sequence). The V end was cut by 3 bases, the J end by 4 bases, with 18 bases between. CDR3 in amino acids: CASSFRLPELAETQYF. CDR3 bases: TGTGCCAGCAGTTTCCGCCTCCCGGAACTAGCAGAGACCCAGTACTTC.

The CDR3 loop reads CASSLSDRGDTQYF. Here the CDR3 DNA reads TGTGCCAGCAGCCTCTCGGACAGGGGAGATACGCAGTATTTT. The rearrangement uses TRBV7-8 and TRBJ2-3; 9 nucleotides align to TRBD1. In germline, CDR1 is SGHVS, CDR2 FQNEAQ. This CDR3 contains 14 residues. V lost 5 bases, J lost 5 bases, and 5 bases stayed unmatched.

The J gene is TRBJ2-7, the V gene TRBV6-6; the D gene is possibly TRBD1 (6 bases). Trimming took off 9 bases at V and 4 bases at J, with 10 bases between the two ends. Germline assignment: CDR1 MNHNY and CDR2 SVGAGI (reference sequence). CDR3 size: 11 residues. The CDR3 DNA reads as TGTGCCAGTCGGACAGTTTACGAGCAGTACTTC. Translated: CASRTVYEQYF.

The rearrangement links TRBV7-9 to TRBJ2-3, with 8 nucleotides matching TRBD2. This CDR3 is built from 16 residues. Germline CDR1 SEHNR, CDR2 FQNEAQ (reference sequence). Trimming at V came to 0 bases and at J to 2 bases, leaving 4 bases not matched to a gene. CDR3 in amino acids: CASSLAVREATDTQYF. The CDR3 DNA follows: TGTGCCAGCAGCTTAGCGGTGCGGGAGGCCACAGATACGCAGTATTTT.

The J gene is TRBJ1-2, the V gene TRBV6-5, with D perhaps matching TRBD1 (6 bases). The V and J ends lost 0 bases and 3 bases respectively, with 11 bases between them. The CDR3 is 15 residues long. Germline-derived CDR1 and CDR2 are MNHEY and SVGAGI. The CDR3 sequence: CASSYSRGRDYGYTF. The CDR3 region has the DNA TGTGCCAGCAGTTACTCTCGGGGGCGGGACTATGGCTACACCTTC.

The chain is built from TRBV19 and TRBJ1-2; TRBD1 is a possible D gene (5 bases). CDR1 is LNHDA, CDR2 SQIVND, per germline (reference sequence). V lost 0 bases and J lost 8, with 10 bases in between. The CDR3 has 13 amino acids. This CDR3 reads CASSIEQGVGYTF. CDR3 nucleotide sequence: TGTGCCAGTAGTATAGAGCAGGGAGTAGGCTACACCTTC.

This clone was recorded a few times. This chain uses TRBV4-2 with TRBJ2-2; TRBD2 agrees at 12 bases. V lost 1 base to trimming and J lost 7 bases; unmatched junction nucleotides: 7. Germline V lookup: CDR1 LGHNA, CDR2 YNFKEQ. This CDR3 contains 17 residues. CDR3 in amino acids: CASSQGLAGDISGELFF. For the CDR3, the DNA is TGTGCCAGCAGCCAAGGACTAGCGGGGGATATTAGCGGGGAGCTGTTTTTT.

The gene calls are TRBV28 and TRBJ1-1; D call uncertain. Germline loops: CDR1 MDHEN, CDR2 SYDVKM. This CDR3 spans 12 amino acids. The ends were cut back, 2 bases at V and 11 bases at J, with 12 bases in the middle. The CDR3 protein is CASSLALTGAFF. The CDR3 region has the DNA TGTGCCAGCAGTTTAGCCCTAACGGGGGCTTTCTTT.

The V and J genes are TRBV7-2 and TRBJ2-7; D is uncertain. This CDR3 region has 14 residues. The V gene lost 7 bases and the J gene lost 3 bases, with 16 bases spanning the gap. The germline CDR1 and CDR2 sequences are SGHTA and FQGNSA. DNA of the CDR3: TGTGCCAGCACCCCTAGAAGGCTGATCTACGAGCAGTACTTC. Translating gives CASTPRRLIYEQYF. The full variable domain, in which reference TRBV7-2 and TRBJ2-7 provide the parts outside the CDR3, is GAGVSQSPSNKVTEKGKDVELRCDPISGHTALYWYRQSLGQGLEFLIYFQGNSAPDKSGLPSDRFSAERTGGSVSTLTIQRTQQEDSAVYLCASTPRRLIYEQYFGPGTRLTVT.

The gene calls are TRBV7-2 and TRBJ1-3; D is perhaps TRBD1 (6 bases). The CDR3 totals 13 residues. Trimming pared 5 bases from V and 12 bases from J, leaving 17 bases between. CDR1 is SGHTA, CDR2 FQGNSA, per germline. CDR3 region: CASSKGGIPNIYF. Written as DNA, the CDR3 is TGTGCCAGCAGCAAAGGGGGGATCCCGAACATATATTTT.